The TCR beta chain under discussion was sequenced for a study of Tregs in tolerant kidney transplant recipients. Produced via immunoSEQ multiplex PCR; TCRdb's table is partial and in-frame only. Here the sample spans about 120,000 clones, around 94% being singletons. Study-level points and caveats: The small number of patients limits these findings pending further validation.

Trimming took 7 bases from V and 8 from J; bases not matched to a gene: 12. The germline CDR1 and CDR2 sequences are SQVTM and ANQGSEA. The CDR3 runs 14 residues. In regard to this clone: The antigen is not known.

Unstimulated Tregs (CD4+CD25+CD127-) and CD4+CD25- non-Tregs were sorted from PBMCs. This rearrangement joins TRBV29-1 to TRBJ1-4; 8 bases line up with TRBD1. Sequencing used CD4+ T cells from blood. The receptor was derived from a human donor in good health. CDR3 amino acids: CSAAPGTGGEKLFF. The CDR3 DNA is TGCAGCGCAGCACCCGGGACAGGTGGAGAAAAACTGTTTTTT.